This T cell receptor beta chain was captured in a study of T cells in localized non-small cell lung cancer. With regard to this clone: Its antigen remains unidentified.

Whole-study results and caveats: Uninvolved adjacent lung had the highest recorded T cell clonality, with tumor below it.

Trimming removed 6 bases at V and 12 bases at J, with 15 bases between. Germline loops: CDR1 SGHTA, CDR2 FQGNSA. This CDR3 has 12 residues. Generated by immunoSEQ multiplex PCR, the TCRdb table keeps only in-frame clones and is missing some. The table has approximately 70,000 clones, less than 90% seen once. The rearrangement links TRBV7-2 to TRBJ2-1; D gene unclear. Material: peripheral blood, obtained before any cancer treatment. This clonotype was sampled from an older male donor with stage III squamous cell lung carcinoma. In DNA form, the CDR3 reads TGTGCCAGCAGTTTCGGCCTCCAGATGCAGTTCTTC. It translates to CASSFGLQMQFF.